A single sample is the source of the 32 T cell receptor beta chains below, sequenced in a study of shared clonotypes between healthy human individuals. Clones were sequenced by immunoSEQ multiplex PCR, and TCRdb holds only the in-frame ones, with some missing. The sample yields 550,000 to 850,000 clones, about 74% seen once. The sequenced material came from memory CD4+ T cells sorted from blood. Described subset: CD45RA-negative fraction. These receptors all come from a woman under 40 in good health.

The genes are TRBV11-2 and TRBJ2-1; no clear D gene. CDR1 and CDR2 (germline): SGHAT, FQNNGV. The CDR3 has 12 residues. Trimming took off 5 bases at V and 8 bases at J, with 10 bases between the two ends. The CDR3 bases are TGTGCCAGCAGCCCGCGCGTGGATGAGCAGTTCTTC. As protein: CASSPRVDEQFF.

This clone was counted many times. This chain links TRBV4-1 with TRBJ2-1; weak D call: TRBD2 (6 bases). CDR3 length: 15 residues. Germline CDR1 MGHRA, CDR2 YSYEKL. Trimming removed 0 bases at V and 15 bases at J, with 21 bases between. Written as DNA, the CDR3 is TGCGCCAGCAGCCAAGAGGGAGGATCGACTGACCGTGGGTTCTTC. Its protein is CASSQEGGSTDRGFF.

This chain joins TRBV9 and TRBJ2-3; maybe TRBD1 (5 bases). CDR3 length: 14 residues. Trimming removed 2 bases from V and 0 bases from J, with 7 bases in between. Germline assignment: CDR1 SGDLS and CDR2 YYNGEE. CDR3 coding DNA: TGTGCCAGCAGCGTCAGGGCTAGCACAGATACGCAGTATTTT. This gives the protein CASSVRASTDTQYF.

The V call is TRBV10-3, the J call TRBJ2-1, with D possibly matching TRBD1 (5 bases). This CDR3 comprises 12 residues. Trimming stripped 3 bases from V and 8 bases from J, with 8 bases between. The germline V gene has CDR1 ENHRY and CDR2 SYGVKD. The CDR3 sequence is CAISDETDEQFF. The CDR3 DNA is TGTGCCATCAGTGACGAGACAGATGAGCAGTTCTTC.

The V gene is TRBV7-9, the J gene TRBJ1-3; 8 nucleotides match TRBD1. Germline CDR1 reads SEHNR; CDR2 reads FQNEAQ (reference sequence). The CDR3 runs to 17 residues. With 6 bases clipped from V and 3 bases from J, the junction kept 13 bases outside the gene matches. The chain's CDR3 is CASSLQGASYGGNTIYF. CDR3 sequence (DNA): TGTGCCAGCAGTCTTCAGGGGGCTAGTTACGGTGGAAACACCATATATTTT.

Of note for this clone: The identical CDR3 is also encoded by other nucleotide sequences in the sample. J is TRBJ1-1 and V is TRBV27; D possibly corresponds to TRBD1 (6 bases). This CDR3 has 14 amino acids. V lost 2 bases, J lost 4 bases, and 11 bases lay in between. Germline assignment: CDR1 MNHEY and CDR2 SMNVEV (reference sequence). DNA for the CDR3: TGTGCCAGCAGTTTACGTCAGGGGATCACTGAAGCTTTCTTT. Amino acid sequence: CASSLRQGITEAFF.

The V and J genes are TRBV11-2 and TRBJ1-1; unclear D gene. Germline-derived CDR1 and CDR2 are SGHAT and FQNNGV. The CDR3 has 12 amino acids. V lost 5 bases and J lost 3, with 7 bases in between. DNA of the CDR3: TGTGCCAGCAGCCCCTGGGACACTGAAGCTTTCTTT. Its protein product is CASSPWDTEAFF.

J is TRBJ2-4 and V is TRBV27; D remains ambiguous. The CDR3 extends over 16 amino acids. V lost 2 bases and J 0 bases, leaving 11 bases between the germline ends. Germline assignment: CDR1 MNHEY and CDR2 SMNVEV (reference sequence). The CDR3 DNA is TGTGCCAGCAGTTTAGAAGCCGCCCTAGCCAAAAACATTCAGTACTTC. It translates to CASSLEAALAKNIQYF.

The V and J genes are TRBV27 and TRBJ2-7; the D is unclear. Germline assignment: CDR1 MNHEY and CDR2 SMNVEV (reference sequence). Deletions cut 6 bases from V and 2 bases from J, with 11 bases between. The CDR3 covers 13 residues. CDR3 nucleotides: TGTGCCAGCAGACCTCACACGACCTACGAGCAGTACTTC. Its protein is CASRPHTTYEQYF.

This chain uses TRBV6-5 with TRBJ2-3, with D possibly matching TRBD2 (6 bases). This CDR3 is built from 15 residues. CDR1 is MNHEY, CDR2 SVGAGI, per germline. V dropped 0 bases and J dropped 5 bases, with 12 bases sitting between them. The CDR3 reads CASSYSRGNRDTQYF. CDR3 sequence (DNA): TGTGCCAGCAGTTACTCTCGGGGGAACAGAGATACGCAGTATTTT.

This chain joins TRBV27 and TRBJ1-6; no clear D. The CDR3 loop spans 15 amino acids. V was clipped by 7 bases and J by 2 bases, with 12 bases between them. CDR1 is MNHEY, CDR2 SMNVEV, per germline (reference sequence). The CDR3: CASTARGAYNSPLHF. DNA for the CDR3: TGTGCCAGCACGGCGCGCGGCGCCTATAATTCACCCCTCCACTTT.

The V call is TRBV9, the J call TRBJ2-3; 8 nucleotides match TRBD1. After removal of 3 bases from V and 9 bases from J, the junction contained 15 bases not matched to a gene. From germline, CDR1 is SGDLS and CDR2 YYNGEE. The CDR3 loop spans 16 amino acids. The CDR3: CASSGLSWGTGGTQYF. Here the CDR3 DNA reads TGTGCCAGCAGCGGACTTTCGTGGGGTACAGGGGGGACGCAGTATTTT.

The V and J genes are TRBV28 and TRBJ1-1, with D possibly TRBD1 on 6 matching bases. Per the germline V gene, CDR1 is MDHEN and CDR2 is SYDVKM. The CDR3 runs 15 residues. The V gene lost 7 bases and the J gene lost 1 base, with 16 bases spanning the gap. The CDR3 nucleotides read TGTGCCAGCATCGAGACGGGGGCGGGGAACACTGAAGCTTTCTTT. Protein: CASIETGAGNTEAFF.

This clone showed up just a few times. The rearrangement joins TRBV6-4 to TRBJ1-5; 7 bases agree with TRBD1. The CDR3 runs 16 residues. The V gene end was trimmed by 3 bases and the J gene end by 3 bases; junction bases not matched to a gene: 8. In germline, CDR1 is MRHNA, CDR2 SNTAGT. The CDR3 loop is CASSEVAGGNNQPQHF. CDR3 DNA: TGTGCCAGCAGTGAGGTGGCAGGGGGGAACAATCAGCCCCAGCATTTT.

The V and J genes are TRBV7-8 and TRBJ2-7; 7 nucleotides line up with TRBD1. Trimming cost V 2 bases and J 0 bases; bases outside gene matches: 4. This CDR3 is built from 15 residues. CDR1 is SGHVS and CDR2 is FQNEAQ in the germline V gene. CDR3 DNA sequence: TGTGCCAGCAGCTTAAAGACAGGGACCTCCTACGAGCAGTACTTC. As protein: CASSLKTGTSYEQYF.

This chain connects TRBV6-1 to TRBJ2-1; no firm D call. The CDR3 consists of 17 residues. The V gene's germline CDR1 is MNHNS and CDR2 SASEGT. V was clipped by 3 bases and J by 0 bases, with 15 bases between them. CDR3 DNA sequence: TGTGCCAGCAGTGACCGATCGCGGCCTGGCTCCTACAATGAGCAGTTCTTC. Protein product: CASSDRSRPGSYNEQFF.

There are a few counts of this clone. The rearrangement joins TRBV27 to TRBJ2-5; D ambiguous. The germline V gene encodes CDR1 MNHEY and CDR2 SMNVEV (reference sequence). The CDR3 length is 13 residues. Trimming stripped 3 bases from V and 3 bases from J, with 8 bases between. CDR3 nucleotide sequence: TGTGCCAGCAGTTTTCGGGTCAAAGAGACCCAGTACTTC. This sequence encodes CASSFRVKETQYF.

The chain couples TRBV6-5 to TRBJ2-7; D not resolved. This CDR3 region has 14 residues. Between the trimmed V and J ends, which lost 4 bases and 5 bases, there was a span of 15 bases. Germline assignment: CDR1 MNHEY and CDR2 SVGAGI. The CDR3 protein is CASSFSGPPDEQYF. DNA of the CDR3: TGTGCCAGCAGTTTCTCAGGACCACCCGACGAGCAGTACTTC.

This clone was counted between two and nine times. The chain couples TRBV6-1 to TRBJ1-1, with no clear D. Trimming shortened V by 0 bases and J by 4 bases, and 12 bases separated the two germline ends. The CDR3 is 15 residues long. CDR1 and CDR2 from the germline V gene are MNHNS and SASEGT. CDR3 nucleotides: TGTGCCAGCAGTGAAGCGCAGGAGTTCGGCACTGAAGCTTTCTTT. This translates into CASSEAQEFGTEAFF.

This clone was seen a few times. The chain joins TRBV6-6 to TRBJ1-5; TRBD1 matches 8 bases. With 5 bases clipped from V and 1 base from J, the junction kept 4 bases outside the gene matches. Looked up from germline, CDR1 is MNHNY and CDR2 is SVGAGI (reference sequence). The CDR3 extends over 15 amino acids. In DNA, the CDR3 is TGTGCCAGCAGTAGGACAGGGATGAGCAATCAGCCCCAGCATTTT. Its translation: CASSRTGMSNQPQHF.

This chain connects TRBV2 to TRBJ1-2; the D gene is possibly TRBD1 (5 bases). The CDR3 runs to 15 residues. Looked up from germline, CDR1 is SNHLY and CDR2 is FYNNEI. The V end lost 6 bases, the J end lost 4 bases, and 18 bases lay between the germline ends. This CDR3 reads CASRAEVWGVYGYTF. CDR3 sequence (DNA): TGTGCCAGCAGGGCCGAAGTGTGGGGGGTCTATGGCTACACCTTC.

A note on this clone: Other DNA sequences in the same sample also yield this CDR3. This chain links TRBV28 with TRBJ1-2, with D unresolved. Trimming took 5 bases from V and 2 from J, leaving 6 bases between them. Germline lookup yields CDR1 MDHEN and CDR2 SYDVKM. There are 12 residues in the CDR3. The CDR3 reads CASSRPNYGYTF. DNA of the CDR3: TGTGCCAGCAGTCGACCAAACTATGGCTACACCTTC.

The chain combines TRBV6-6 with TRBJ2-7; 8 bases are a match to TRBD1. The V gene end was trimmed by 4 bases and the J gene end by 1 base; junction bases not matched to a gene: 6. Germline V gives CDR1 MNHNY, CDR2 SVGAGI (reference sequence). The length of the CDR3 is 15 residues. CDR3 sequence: CASSFDRGRSYEQYF. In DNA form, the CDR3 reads TGTGCCAGCAGTTTCGACAGGGGTAGGTCCTACGAGCAGTACTTC.

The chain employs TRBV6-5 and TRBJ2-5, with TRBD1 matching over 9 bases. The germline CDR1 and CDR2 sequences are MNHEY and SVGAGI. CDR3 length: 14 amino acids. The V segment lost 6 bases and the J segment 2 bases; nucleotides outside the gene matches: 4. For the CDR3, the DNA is TGTGCCAGCAGCCTACAGGGGGCTCAAGAGACCCAGTACTTC. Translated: CASSLQGAQETQYF.

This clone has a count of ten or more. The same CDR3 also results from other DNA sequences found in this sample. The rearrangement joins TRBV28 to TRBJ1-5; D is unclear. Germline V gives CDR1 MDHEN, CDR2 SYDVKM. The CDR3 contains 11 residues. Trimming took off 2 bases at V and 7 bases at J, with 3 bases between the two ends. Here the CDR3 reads CASSLRQPQHF. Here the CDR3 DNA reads TGTGCCAGCAGTTTACGGCAGCCCCAGCATTTT.

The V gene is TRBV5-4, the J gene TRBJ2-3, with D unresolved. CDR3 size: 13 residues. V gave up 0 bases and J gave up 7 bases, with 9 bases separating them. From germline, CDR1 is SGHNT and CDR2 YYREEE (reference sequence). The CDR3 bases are TGTGCCAGCAGCTTGGCGATGGAGAATACGCAGTATTTT. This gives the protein CASSLAMENTQYF.

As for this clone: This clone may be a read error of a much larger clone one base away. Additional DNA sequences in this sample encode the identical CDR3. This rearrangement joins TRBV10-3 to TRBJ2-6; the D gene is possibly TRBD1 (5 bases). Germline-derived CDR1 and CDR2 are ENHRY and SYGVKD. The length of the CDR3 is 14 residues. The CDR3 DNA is TGTGCCATCAGTGTGCGTTCTGGGGCCAACGTTCTGACTTTC. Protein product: CAISVRSGANVLTF.

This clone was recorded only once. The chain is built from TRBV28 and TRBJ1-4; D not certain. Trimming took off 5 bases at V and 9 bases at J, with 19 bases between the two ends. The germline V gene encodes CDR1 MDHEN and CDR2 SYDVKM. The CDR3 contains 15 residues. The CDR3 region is CASSMLRDPQQKLFF. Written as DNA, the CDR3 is TGTGCCAGCAGTATGCTGCGGGATCCCCAACAAAAACTGTTTTTT.

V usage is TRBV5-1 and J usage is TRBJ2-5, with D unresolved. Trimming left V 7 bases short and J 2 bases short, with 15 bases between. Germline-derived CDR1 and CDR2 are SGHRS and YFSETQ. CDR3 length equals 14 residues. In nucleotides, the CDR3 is TGCGCCAGCCAGTACGGGTTTGGTCAAGAGACCCAGTACTTC. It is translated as CASQYGFGQETQYF.

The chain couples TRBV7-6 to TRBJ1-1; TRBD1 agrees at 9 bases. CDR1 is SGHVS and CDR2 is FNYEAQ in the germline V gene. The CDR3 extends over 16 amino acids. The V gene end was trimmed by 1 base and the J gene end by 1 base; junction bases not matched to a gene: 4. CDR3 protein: CASSLVAGQGNTEAFF. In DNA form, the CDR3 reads TGTGCCAGCAGCTTAGTTGCGGGACAGGGGAACACTGAAGCTTTCTTT.

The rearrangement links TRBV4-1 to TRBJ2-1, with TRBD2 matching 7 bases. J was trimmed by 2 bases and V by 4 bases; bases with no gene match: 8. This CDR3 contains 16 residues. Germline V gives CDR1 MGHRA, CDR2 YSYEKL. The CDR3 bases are TGCGCCAGCAGCCTTAGGACTAGTGCGACCTACAATGAGCAGTTCTTC. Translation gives CASSLRTSATYNEQFF.

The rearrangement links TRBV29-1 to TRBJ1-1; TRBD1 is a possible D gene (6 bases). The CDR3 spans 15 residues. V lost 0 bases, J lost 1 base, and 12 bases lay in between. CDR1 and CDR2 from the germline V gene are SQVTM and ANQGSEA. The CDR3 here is CSVEETGLGNTEAFF. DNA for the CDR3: TGCAGCGTTGAAGAGACAGGTTTAGGGAACACTGAAGCTTTCTTT.